This T cell receptor beta chain was sequenced in a study of vaccination effects on CD4 cells after COVID-19. General study points: Vaccine- and infection-induced clones showed marked clonal contraction late following vaccination.

The germline V gene has CDR1 SGDLS and CDR2 YYNGEE. After removal of 4 bases from V and 2 bases from J, the junction contained 6 bases not matched to a gene. The CDR3 runs 16 residues. As to this clone: Its antigen is unidentified.

TCRdb's table, derived via immunoSEQ multiplex PCR, lists solely in-frame clones and lacks some. The data contain about 69,000 clones, 76% of them seen just once; the ten biggest clones take up more than 0.9%. ViraFEST expansion of antigen-specific CD4+ T cells with viral peptide pools preceded sequencing. Culture proceeded for nine to ten days, and CD4+ T cells were then isolated. Two doses of BNT162b2 or mRNA-1273 vaccine were administered to participants. Absence of prior SARS-CoV-2 infection characterized the vaccine recipients, who showed negative nucleocapsid antibodies. The J gene is TRBJ2-3, the V gene TRBV9; 11 nucleotides align to TRBD2. The sample was CD4+ T cells from PBMCs cultured with HCoV-OC43 spike peptides, taken after COVID-19 vaccination. Indicated subset: HCoV-OC43 spike overlapping peptide pool stimulation. This clonotype was obtained from a human donor who received a COVID-19 vaccine. CDR3 sequence: CASSLRLAGNTDTQYF. The CDR3 region has the DNA TGTGCCAGCAGCCTTCGACTAGCGGGAAACACAGATACGCAGTATTTT. Supplemented by reference TRBV9 and TRBJ2-3, the full variable domain reads DSGVTQTPKHLITATGQRVTLRCSPRSGDLSVYWYQQSLDQGLQFLIQYYNGEERAKGNILERFSAQQFPDLHSELNLSSLELGDSALYFCASSLRLAGNTDTQYFGPGTRLTVL.